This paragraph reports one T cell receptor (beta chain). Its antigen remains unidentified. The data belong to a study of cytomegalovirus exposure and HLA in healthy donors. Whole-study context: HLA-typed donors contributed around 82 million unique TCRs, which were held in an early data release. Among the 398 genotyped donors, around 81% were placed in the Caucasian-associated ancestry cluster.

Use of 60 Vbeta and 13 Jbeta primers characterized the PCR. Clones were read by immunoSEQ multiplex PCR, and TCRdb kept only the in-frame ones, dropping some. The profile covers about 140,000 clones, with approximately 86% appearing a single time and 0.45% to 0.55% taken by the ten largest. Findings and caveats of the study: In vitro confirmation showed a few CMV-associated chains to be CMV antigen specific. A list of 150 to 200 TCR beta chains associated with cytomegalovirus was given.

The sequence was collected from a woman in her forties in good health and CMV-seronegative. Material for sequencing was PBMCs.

The chain's CDR3 is CASSGSSGANVLTF. The CDR3 bases are TGTGCCAGCAGTGGGAGCTCTGGGGCCAACGTCCTGACTTTC. The genes are TRBV2 and TRBJ2-6; D uncertain. The CDR3 is made up of 14 amino acids. Germline V gene data show CDR1 as SNHLY and CDR2 as FYNNEI. The V and J ends lost 4 bases and 0 bases respectively, with 4 bases between them.